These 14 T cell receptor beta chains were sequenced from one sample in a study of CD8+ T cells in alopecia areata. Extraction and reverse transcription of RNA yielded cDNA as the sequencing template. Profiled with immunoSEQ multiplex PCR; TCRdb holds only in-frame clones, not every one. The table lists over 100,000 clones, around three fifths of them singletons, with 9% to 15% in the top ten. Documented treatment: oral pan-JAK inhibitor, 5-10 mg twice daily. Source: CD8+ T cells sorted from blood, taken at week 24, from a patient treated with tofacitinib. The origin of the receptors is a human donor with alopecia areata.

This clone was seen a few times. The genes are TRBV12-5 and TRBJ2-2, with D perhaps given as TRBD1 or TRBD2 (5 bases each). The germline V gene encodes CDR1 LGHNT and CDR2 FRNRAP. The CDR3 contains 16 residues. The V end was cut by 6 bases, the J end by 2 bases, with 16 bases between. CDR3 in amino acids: CASGPPRGENTGELFF. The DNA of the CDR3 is TGTGCTAGTGGCCCCCCGAGAGGGGAAAACACCGGGGAGCTGTTTTTT.

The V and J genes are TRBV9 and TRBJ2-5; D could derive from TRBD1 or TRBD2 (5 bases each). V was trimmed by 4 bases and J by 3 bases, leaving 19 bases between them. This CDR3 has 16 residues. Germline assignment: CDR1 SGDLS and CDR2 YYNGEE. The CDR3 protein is CASSPMNGAKEETQYF. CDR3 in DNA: TGTGCCAGCAGCCCCATGAACGGGGCTAAGGAAGAGACCCAGTACTTC.

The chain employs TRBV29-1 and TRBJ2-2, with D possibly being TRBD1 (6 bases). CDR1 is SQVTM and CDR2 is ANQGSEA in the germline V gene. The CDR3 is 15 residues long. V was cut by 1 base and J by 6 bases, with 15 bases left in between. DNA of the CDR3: TGCAGCGTTGAAGGGGGGACAAGCTCGGCCGGGGAGCTGTTTTTT. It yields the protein CSVEGGTSSAGELFF.

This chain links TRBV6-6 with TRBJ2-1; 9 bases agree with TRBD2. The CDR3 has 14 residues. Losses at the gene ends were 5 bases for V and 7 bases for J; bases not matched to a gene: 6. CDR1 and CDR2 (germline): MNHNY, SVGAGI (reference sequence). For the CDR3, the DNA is TGTGCCAGCAGTCTGGCGGGGGGGGATAATGAGCAGTTCTTC. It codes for CASSLAGGDNEQFF.

The CDR3 region is CAIPNGDQDGYTF. The CDR3 bases are TGTGCCATACCCAACGGAGATCAAGATGGCTACACCTTC. This rearrangement joins TRBV10-3 to TRBJ1-2; D is undetermined. From germline, CDR1 is ENHRY and CDR2 SYGVKD. Trimming removed 9 bases from V and 6 bases from J, with 17 bases in between. The CDR3 length is 13 residues.

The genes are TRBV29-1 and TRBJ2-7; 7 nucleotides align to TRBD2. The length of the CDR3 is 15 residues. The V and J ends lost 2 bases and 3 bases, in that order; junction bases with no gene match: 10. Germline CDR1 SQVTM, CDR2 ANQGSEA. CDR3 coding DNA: TGCAGCGTTGAATTTTTAGCGGGCGGTAGCTACGAGCAGTACTTC. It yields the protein CSVEFLAGGSYEQYF.

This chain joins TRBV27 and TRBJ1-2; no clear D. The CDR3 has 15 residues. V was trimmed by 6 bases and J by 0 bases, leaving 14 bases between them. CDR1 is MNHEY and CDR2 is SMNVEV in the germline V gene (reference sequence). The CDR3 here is CASSFIGMTNYGYTF. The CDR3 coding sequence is TGTGCCAGCAGCTTTATCGGCATGACTAACTATGGCTACACCTTC.

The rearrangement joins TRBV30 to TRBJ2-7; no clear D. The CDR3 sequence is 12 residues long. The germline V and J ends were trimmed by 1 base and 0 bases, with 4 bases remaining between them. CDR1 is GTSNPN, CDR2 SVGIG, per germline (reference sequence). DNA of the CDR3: TGTGCCTGGAGTGACAGCTCCTACGAGCAGTACTTC. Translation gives CAWSDSSYEQYF. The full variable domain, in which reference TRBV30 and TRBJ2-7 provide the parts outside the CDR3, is SQTIHQWPATLVQPVGSPLSLECTVEGTSNPNLYWYRQAAGRGLQLLFYSVGIGQISSEVPQNLSASRPQDRQFILSSKKLLLSDSGFYLCAWSDSSYEQYFGPGTRLTVT.

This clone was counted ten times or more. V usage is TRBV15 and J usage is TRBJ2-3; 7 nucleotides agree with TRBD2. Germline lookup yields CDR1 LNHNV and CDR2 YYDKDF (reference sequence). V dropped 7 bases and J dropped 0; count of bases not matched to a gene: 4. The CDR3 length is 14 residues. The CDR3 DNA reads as TGTGCCACCAACCAGCGGGGAAGCACAGATACGCAGTATTTT. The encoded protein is CATNQRGSTDTQYF.

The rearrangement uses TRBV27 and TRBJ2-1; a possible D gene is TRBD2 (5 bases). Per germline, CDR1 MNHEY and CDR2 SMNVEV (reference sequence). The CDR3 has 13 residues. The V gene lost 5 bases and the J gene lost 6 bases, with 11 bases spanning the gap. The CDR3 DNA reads TGTGCCAGCAGTCTAAGGCTAGCCAATGAGCAGTTCTTC. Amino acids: CASSLRLANEQFF.

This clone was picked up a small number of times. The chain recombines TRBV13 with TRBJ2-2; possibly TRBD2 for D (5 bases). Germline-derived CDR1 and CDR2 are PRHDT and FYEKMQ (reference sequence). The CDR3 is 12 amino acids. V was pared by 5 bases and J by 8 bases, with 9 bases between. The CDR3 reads CASSLGEGELFF. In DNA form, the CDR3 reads TGTGCCAGCAGCCTCGGGGAAGGGGAGCTGTTTTTT. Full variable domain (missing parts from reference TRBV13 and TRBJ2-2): AAGVIQSPRHLIKEKRETATLKCYPIPRHDTVYWYQQGPGQDPQFLISFYEKMQSDKGSIPDRFSAQQFSDYHSELNMSSLELGDSALYFCASSLGEGELFFGEGSRLTVL.

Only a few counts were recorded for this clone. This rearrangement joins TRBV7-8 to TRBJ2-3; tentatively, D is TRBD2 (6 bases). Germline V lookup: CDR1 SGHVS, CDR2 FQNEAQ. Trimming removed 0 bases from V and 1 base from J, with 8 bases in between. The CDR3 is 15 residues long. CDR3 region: CASSLAGGRTDTQYF. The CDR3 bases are TGTGCCAGCAGCTTAGCGGGGGGACGCACAGATACGCAGTATTTT.

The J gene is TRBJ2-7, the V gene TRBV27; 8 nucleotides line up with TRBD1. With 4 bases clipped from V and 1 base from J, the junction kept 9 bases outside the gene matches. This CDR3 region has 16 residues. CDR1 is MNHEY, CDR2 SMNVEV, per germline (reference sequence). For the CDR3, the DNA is TGTGCCAGCAGTTCAGGGGGCGGGTTCGGTTCCTACGAGCAGTACTTC. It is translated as CASSSGGGFGSYEQYF.

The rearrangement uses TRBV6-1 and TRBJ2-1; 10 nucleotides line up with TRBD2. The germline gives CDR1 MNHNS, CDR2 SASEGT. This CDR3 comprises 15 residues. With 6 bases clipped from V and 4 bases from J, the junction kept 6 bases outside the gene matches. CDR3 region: CASRESAGGYNEQFF. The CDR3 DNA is TGTGCCAGCAGAGAGTCAGCGGGGGGGTACAATGAGCAGTTCTTC.